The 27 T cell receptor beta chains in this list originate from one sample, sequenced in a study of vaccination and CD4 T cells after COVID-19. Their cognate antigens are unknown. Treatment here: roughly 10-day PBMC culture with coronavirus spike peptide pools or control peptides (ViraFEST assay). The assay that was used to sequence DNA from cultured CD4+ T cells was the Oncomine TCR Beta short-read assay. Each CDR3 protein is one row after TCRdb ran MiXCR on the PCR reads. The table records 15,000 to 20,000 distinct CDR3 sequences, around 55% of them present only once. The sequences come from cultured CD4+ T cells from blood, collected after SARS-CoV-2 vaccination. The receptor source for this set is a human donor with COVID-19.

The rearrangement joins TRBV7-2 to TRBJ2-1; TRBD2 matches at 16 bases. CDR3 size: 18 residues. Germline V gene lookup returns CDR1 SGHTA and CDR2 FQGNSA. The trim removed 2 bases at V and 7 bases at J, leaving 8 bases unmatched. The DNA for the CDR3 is TGTGCCAGCAGCTTATCCGGGACTAGCGGGGGGGCAATAAATGAGCAGTTCTTC. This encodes CASSLSGTSGGAINEQFF. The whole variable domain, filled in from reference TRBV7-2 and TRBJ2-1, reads GAGVSQSPSNKVTEKGKDVELRCDPISGHTALYWYRQSLGQGLEFLIYFQGNSAPDKSGLPSDRFSAERTGGSVSTLTIQRTQQEDSAVYLCASSLSGTSGGAINEQFFGPGTRLTVL.

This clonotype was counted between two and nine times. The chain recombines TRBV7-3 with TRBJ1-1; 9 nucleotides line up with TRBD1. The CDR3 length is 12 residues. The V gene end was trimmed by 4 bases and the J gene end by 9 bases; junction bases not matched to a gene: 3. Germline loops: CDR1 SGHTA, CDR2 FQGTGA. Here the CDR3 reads CASSSNRGQAFF. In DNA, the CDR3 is TGTGCCAGCAGCTCTAACAGGGGGCAAGCTTTCTTT.

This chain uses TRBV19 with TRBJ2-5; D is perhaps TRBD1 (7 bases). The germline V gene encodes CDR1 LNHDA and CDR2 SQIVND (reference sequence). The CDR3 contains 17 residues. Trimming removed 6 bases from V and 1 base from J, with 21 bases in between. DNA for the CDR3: TGTGCCAGTAGGTCCAGGGGGGCGGTGACAACCCAAGAGACCCAGTACTTC. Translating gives CASRSRGAVTTQETQYF. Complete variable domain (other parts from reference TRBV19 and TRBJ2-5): DGGITQSPKYLFRKEGQNVTLSCEQNLNHDAMYWYRQDPGQGLRLIYYSQIVNDFQKGDIAEGYSVSREKKESFPLTVTSAQKNPTAFYLCASRSRGAVTTQETQYFGPGTRLLVL.

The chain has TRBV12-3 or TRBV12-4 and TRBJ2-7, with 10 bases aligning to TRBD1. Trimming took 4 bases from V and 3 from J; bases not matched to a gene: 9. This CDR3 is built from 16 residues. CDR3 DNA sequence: TGTGCCAGCAGTTCCCCCTTGACAGGGGGCCTCTACGAGCAGTACTTC. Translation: CASSSPLTGGLYEQYF.

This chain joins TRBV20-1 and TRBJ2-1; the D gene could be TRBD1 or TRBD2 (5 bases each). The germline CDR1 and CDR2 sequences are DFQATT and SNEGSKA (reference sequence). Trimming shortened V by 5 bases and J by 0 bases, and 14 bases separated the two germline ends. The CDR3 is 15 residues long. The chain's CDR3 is CSAFIGESSYNEQFF. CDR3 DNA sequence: TGCAGTGCTTTTATAGGGGAGAGCTCCTACAATGAGCAGTTCTTC.

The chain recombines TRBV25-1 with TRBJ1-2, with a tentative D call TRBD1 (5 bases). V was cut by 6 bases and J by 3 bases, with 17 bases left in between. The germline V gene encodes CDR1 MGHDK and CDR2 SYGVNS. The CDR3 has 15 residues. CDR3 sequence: CASSKRGEAYYGYTF. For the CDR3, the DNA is TGTGCCAGCAGCAAGCGGGGGGAAGCTTACTATGGCTACACCTTC.

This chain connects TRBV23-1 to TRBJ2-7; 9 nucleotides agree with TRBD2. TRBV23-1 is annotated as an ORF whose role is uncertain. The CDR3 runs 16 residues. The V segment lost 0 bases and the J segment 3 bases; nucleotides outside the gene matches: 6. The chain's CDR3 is CASSQSETSGFYEQYF. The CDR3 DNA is TGCGCCAGCAGTCAATCGGAGACTAGCGGATTCTACGAGCAGTACTTC.

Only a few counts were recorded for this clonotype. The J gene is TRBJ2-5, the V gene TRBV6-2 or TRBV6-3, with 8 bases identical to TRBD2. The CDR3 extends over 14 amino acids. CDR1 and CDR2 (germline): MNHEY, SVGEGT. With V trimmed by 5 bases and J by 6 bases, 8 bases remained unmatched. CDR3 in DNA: TGTGCCAGCAGTCGGGACGGGAGGGGACAGACCCAGTACTTC. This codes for CASSRDGRGQTQYF.

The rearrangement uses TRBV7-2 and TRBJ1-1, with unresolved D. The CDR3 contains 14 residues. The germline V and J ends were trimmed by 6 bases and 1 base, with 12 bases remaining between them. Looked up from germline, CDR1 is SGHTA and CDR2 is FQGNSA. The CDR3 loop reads CASSRLLANTEAFF. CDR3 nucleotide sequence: TGTGCCAGCAGTCGTCTCCTGGCGAACACTGAAGCTTTCTTT.

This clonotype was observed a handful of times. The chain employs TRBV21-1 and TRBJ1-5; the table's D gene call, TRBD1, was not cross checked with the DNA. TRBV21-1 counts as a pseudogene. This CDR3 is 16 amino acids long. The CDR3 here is CASSKSTGDRNQPQHF. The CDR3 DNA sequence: TGTGCCAGCAGCAAATCCACAGGGGATCGCAATCAGCCCCAGCATTTT.

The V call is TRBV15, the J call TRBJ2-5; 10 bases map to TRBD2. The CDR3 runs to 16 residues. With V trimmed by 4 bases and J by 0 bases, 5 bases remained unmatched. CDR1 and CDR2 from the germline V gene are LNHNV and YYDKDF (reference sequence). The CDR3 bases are TGTGCCACCAGCAAGGGGACTAGCGAGTACCAAGAGACCCAGTACTTC. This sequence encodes CATSKGTSEYQETQYF.

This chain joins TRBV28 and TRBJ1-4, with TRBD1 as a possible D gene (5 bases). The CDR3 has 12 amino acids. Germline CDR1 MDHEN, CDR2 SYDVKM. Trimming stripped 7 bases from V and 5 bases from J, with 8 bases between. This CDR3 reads CASMTVNEKLFF. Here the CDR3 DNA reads TGTGCCAGCATGACAGTAAATGAAAAACTGTTTTTT.

CDR3 DNA sequence: TGTGCCACCAGCAGAGACCGACAGGGAACCTATGGCTACACCTTC. Translated, it gives CATSRDRQGTYGYTF. The gene calls are TRBV15 and TRBJ1-2; 7 bases agree with TRBD1. Unmatched junction bases numbered 5, after V lost 0 bases and J lost 4 bases. The length of the CDR3 is 15 residues. Germline V gene lookup returns CDR1 LNHNV and CDR2 YYDKDF (reference sequence).

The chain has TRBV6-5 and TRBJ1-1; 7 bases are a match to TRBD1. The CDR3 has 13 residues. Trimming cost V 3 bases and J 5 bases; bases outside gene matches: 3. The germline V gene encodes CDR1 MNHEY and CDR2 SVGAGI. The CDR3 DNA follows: TGTGCCAGCAGTTATCAGGGGGGTACTGAAGCTTTCTTT. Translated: CASSYQGGTEAFF.

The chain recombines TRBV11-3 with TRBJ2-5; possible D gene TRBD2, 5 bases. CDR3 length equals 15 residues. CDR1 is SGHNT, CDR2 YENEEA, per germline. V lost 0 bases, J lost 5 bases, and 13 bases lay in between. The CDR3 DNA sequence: TGTGCCAGCAGCTTAGACTCGAGGGCTAGGGAGACCCAGTACTTC. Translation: CASSLDSRARETQYF.

The CDR3 DNA reads TGTGCCAGCAGCGACAGGGACAGACTTACAGATACGCAGTATTTT. The encoded protein is CASSDRDRLTDTQYF. The chain combines TRBV7-9 with TRBJ2-3; 7 nucleotides agree with TRBD1. The V and J ends lost 5 bases and 3 bases, in that order; junction bases with no gene match: 8. In germline, CDR1 is SEHNR, CDR2 FQNEAQ (reference sequence). This CDR3 comprises 15 residues.

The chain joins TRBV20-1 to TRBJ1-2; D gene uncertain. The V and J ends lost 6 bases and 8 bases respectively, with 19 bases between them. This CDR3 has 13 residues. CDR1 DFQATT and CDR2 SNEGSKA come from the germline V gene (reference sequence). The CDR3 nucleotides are TGCAGTGCAGCCCCCGGAAGGGCCAACGGCTACACCTTC. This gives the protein CSAAPGRANGYTF.

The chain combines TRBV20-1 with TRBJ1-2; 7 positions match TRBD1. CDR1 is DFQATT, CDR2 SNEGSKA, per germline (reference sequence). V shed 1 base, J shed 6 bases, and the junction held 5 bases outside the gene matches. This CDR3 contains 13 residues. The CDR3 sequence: CSARGDSMNGYTF. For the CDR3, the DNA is TGCAGTGCTAGAGGGGACAGTATGAATGGCTACACCTTC.

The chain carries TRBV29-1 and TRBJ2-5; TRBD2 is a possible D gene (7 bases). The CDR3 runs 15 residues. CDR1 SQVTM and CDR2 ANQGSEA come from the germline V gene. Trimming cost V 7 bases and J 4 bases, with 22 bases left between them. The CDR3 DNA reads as TGCAGCGGGATCCGGGGGGCGGGGCAGGGAGAGACCCAGTACTTC. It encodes CSGIRGAGQGETQYF.

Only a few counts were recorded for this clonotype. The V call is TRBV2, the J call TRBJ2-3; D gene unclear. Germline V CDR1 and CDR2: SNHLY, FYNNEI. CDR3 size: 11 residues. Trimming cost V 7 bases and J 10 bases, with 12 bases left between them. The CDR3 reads CASTEWVPQYF. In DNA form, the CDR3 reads TGTGCCAGCACCGAGTGGGTCCCGCAGTATTTT. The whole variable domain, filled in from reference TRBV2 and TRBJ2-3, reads EPEVTQTPSHQVTQMGQEVILRCVPISNHLYFYWYRQILGQKVEFLVSFYNNEISEKSEIFDDQFSVERPDGSNFTLKIRSTKLEDSAMYFCASTEWVPQYFGPGTRLTVL.

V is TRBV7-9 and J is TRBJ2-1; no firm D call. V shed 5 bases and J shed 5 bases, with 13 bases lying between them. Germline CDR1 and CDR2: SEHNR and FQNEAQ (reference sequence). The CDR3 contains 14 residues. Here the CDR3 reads CASSLNGLHNEQFF. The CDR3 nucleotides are TGTGCCAGCAGCCTCAACGGTCTCCACAATGAGCAGTTCTTC.

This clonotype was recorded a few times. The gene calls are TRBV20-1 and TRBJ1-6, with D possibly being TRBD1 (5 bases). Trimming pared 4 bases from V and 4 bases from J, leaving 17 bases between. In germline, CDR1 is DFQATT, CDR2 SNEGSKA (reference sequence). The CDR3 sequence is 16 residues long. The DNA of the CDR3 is TGCAGTGCTACCCCGGGACTCCGGGCGTATAATTCACCCCTCCACTTT. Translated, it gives CSATPGLRAYNSPLHF.

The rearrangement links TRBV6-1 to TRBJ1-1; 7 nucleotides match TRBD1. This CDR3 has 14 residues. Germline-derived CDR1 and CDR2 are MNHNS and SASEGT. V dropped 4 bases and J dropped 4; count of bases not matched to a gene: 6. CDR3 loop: CASSAGGRSTEAFF. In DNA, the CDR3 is TGTGCCAGCAGTGCAGGGGGTCGGAGCACTGAAGCTTTCTTT.

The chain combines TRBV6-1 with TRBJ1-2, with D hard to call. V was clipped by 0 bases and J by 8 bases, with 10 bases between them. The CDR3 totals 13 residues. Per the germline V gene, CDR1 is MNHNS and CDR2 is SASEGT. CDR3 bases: TGTGCCAGCAGTGAAGCTCCTCGAGGGGGCTACACCTTC. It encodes CASSEAPRGGYTF.

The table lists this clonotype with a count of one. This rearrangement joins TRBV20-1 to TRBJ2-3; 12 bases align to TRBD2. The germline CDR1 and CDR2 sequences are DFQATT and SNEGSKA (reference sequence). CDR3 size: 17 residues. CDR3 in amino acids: CRPELAGGDLNTDTQYF. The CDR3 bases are TGCAGACCGGAACTAGCGGGGGGCGACCTAAACACAGATACGCAGTATTTT.

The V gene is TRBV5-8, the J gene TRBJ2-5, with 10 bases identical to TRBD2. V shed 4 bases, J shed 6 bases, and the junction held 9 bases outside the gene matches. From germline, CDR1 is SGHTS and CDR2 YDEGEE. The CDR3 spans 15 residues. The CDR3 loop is CASSPTPGLAKTQYF. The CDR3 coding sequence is TGTGCCAGCAGCCCTACTCCGGGACTAGCGAAGACCCAGTACTTC.

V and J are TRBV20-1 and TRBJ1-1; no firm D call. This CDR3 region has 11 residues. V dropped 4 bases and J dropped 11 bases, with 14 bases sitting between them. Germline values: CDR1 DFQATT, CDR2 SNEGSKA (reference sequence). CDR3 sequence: CSAKGPTPAFF. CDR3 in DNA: TGCAGTGCTAAAGGGCCCACCCCTGCTTTCTTT.